The present T cell receptor (beta chain) was sequenced within a study of PD-L1 blockade in urothelial cancer. Overall study context: At 3 weeks after treatment start (second dose) and again at 6 weeks, blood was analyzed. T cells were recovered from blood samples at a median of roughly 150,000.

Time point: pretreatment peripheral blood. Trimming shortened V by 7 bases and J by 5 bases, and 6 bases separated the two germline ends. CDR1 and CDR2 from the germline V gene are SQVTM and ANQGSEA. The CDR3 extends over 10 amino acids. The method was immunoSEQ multiplex PCR; TCRdb's version includes in-frame clones alone and lacks a portion of them. The sample lists around 100,000 clones, around 87% occurring once. V gene TRBV29-1 combines with J gene TRBJ2-1; D not certain. The TCR sequence derives from a man between 60 and 70 years old with urothelial cancer. This specimen was PBMCs, taken around atezolizumab (anti-PD-L1) treatment. The CDR3 reads CSGRNNEQFF. DNA for the CDR3: TGCAGCGGCAGAAACAATGAGCAGTTCTTC.